The clone carrying this T cell receptor beta chain was counted only a few times. What it recognizes is unknown. This sample stems from a study of cytomegalovirus exposure and HLA in healthy donors. V lost 2 bases and J lost 0; bases outside the gene matches: 3. Germline assignment: CDR1 SGHRS and CDR2 YFSETQ. The CDR3 is 17 amino acids. General study results and limits: Presence/absence analyses took donor sequencing depth as roughly uniform. For most TCR beta V segments, an earlier analysis put the productive rate at about 87% or about 30% of the time.

PCR used 60 Vbeta primers and 13 Jbeta primers. Authors' data handling: In a later analysis, the count reached tens of millions of unique TCR beta chains, with 9 million to 11 million shared. The data were produced by immunoSEQ multiplex PCR, yet TCRdb's version contains in-frame clones alone and is incomplete. V and J calls and clone size are as listed in that table; D and trimming were resolved from the DNA. The repertoire includes fewer than 85,000 clones, about four fifths of them detected once, and approximately 3.4% sits in the top ten. Sequenced: PBMCs. The clonotype was recovered from a man aged 40-49 years in good health and CMV-seronegative. The chain employs TRBV5-1 and TRBJ2-1, with 12 nucleotides matching TRBD2. CDR3: CASSFGLAGSSYNEQFF. The CDR3, as DNA: TGCGCCAGCAGCTTCGGACTAGCGGGGAGCTCCTACAATGAGCAGTTCTTC.